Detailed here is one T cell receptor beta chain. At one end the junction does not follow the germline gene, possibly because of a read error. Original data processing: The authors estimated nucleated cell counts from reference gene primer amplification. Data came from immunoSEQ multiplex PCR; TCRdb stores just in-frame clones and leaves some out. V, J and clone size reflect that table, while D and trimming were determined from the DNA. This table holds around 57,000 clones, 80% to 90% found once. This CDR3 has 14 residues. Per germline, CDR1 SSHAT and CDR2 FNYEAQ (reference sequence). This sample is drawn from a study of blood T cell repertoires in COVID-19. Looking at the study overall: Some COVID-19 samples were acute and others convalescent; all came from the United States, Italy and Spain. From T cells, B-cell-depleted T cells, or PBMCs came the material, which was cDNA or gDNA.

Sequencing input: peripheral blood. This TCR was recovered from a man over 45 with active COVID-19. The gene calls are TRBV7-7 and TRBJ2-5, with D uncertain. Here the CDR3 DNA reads TGTGCTAGCAGCTTACAAAACGGCCAAGAGACCCAGTACTTC. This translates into CASSLQNGQETQYF.